A single sample gave rise to the 30 T cell receptor beta chains below, sequenced in a study of CD8 T cells in ankylosing spondylitis. Each CDR3 protein gets one entry after TCRdb re-called the 5' RACE reads with MiXCR. The sample records some 120,000 distinct CDR3 sequences, about an eighth being singletons. The sample taken for sequencing was blood, either unsorted or a sorted T cell fraction (not recorded which). Receptors originate from a female donor with ankylosing spondylitis or in good health (not recorded which).

This clonotype was recorded at least ten times. The V and J genes are TRBV12-3 or TRBV12-4 and TRBJ2-7, with a possible D match to TRBD1 (8 bases). V shed 1 base and J shed 3 bases, with 19 bases lying between them. The CDR3 runs 17 residues. CDR3 region: CASSLGGGTGGFYEQYF. As DNA, the CDR3 is TGTGCCAGCAGTTTAGGGGGGGGGACAGGAGGTTTCTACGAGCAGTACTTC.

This clonotype was detected a few times. The chain joins TRBV5-1 to TRBJ2-7; D unresolved. Germline V gene sequence: CDR1 SGHRS, CDR2 YFSETQ. The V gene lost 0 bases and the J gene lost 0 bases, with 10 bases spanning the gap. The CDR3 runs to 15 residues. CDR3 in amino acids: CASSLDSPPSYEQYF. DNA of the CDR3: TGCGCCAGCAGCTTGGACAGCCCCCCCTCCTACGAGCAGTACTTC. The variable domain in full, completed from reference TRBV5-1 and TRBJ2-7, reads KAGVTQTPRYLIKTRGQQVTLSCSPISGHRSVSWYQQTPGQGLQFLFEYFSETQRNKGNFPGRFSGRQFSNSRSEMNVSTLELGDSALYLCASSLDSPPSYEQYFGPGTRLTVT.

V gene TRBV18 combines with J gene TRBJ2-7; 9 bases align to TRBD1. Trimming cost V 0 bases and J 1 base; bases outside gene matches: 1. This CDR3 has 15 amino acids. The germline CDR1 and CDR2 sequences are KGHSH and LQKENI. For the CDR3, the DNA is TGTGCCAGCTCACCACCGGGGACAGGGTCCTACGAGCAGTACTTC. Amino acids: CASSPPGTGSYEQYF.

This clonotype came up many times. This chain joins TRBV20-1 and TRBJ2-7; the D gene is possibly TRBD1 (6 bases). Trimming left V 6 bases short and J 3 bases short, with 15 bases between. The germline gives CDR1 DFQATT, CDR2 SNEGSKA (reference sequence). This CDR3 has 13 amino acids. This CDR3 is CSAHRDTVYEQYF. The CDR3 DNA reads as TGCAGTGCCCACCGGGACACCGTCTACGAGCAGTACTTC.

The rearrangement links TRBV19 to TRBJ2-1; D unclear. V lost 3 bases and J lost 3, with 12 bases in between. The length of the CDR3 is 15 residues. Germline V gene lookup returns CDR1 LNHDA and CDR2 SQIVND (reference sequence). The CDR3 sequence is CASSMARTVYNEQFF. The CDR3 nucleotides are TGTGCCAGTAGTATGGCCCGGACGGTCTACAATGAGCAGTTCTTC.

This clonotype was detected only a few times. The gene calls are TRBV28 and TRBJ2-6; D unclear. The CDR3 contains 14 residues. With 6 bases removed from V and 3 bases from J, the gap between germline ends came to 9 bases. Germline CDR1 MDHEN, CDR2 SYDVKM. CDR3 loop: CASRSGFGANVLTF. The DNA of the CDR3 is TGTGCCAGCAGATCTGGGTTTGGGGCCAACGTCCTGACTTTC. Drawing the rest from reference TRBV28 and TRBJ2-6, the complete variable domain is DVKVTQSSRYLVKRTGEKVFLECVQDMDHENMFWYRQDPGLGLRLIYFSYDVKMKEKGDIPEGYSVSREKKERFSLILESASTNQTSMYLCASRSGFGANVLTFGAGSRLTVL.

The V and J genes are TRBV25-1 and TRBJ2-7; TRBD1 agrees at 9 bases. Germline V lookup: CDR1 MGHDK, CDR2 SYGVNS. The CDR3 spans 12 residues. V trimming: 9 bases; J trimming: 7 bases; junction bases outside the gene matches: 7. The CDR3 nucleotides read TGTGCCAGTAACAGGGGGCAGGGTGAGCAGTACTTC. Residues: CASNRGQGEQYF.

The chain couples TRBV6-2 or TRBV6-3 to TRBJ2-3; weak D call: TRBD1 (5 bases). CDR3 length equals 14 residues. Trimming took 7 bases from V and 0 from J, leaving 11 bases between them. Per germline, CDR1 MNHEY and CDR2 SVGEGT. The CDR3 bases are TGTGCCAGCAAAAGGGGCGGAAGCACAGATACGCAGTATTTT. Amino acids: CASKRGGSTDTQYF.

The rearrangement links TRBV5-6 to TRBJ1-6, with 10 bases matching TRBD1. V lost 4 bases, J lost 7 bases, and 8 bases stayed unmatched. CDR1 SGHDT and CDR2 YYEEEE come from the germline V gene. The CDR3 is made up of 16 amino acids. DNA of the CDR3: TGTGCCAGCAGCCTCGACAGGGGGCTCGGAAATTCACCCCTCCACTTT. This encodes CASSLDRGLGNSPLHF. The variable domain in full, completed from reference TRBV5-6 and TRBJ1-6, reads DAGVTQSPTHLIKTRGQQVTLRCSPKSGHDTVSWYQQALGQGPQFIFQYYEEEERQRGNFPDRFSGHQFPNYSSELNVNALLLGDSALYLCASSLDRGLGNSPLHFGNGTRLTVT.

The V and J genes are TRBV9 and TRBJ2-7; possibly TRBD1 for D (6 bases). V was clipped by 4 bases and J by 5 bases, with 16 bases between them. The CDR3 loop spans 14 amino acids. Germline loops: CDR1 SGDLS, CDR2 YYNGEE. In DNA form, the CDR3 reads TGTGCCAGCAGCACCCGACAGGATTTCCACGAGCAGTACTTC. It codes for CASSTRQDFHEQYF.

This clonotype came up many times. This chain connects TRBV19 to TRBJ2-7, with 7 bases matching TRBD2. Trimming removed 1 base from V and 2 bases from J; junction bases left unmatched: 2. The CDR3 is made up of 14 amino acids. Germline-derived CDR1 and CDR2 are LNHDA and SQIVND (reference sequence). The CDR3 DNA follows: TGTGCCAGTAGTATAGGGCTAGCGGCCTACGAGCAGTACTTC. Protein: CASSIGLAAYEQYF.

The genes are TRBV15 and TRBJ2-7, with D possibly matching TRBD1 (6 bases). CDR1 LNHNV and CDR2 YYDKDF come from the germline V gene (reference sequence). V gave up 0 bases and J gave up 3 bases, with 9 bases separating them. The CDR3 consists of 14 residues. CDR3 residues: CATSREGGSYEQYF. CDR3 nucleotides: TGTGCCACCAGCAGAGAAGGGGGTAGCTACGAGCAGTACTTC.

This clonotype was seen repeatedly, ten times or more. The gene calls are TRBV12-3 or TRBV12-4 and TRBJ2-2; TRBD2 aligns across 7 bases. V lost 6 bases to trimming and J lost 2 bases; unmatched junction nucleotides: 9. This CDR3 comprises 16 residues. CDR3 residues: CASSPLAALNTGELFF. CDR3 nucleotides: TGTGCCAGCAGCCCTCTAGCGGCCCTCAACACCGGGGAGCTGTTTTTT.

This clonotype has a count of ten or more. The chain is built from TRBV30 and TRBJ2-1; TRBD2 is a possible D gene (5 bases). The CDR3 extends over 13 amino acids. The V gene lost 3 bases and the J gene lost 6 bases, with 12 bases spanning the gap. CDR1 is GTSNPN and CDR2 is SVGIG in the germline V gene (reference sequence). The CDR3 DNA reads TGTGCCTGGAGCCCGGGAATGAGCAATGAGCAGTTCTTC. Residues: CAWSPGMSNEQFF.

V usage is TRBV12-3 or TRBV12-4 and J usage is TRBJ2-3; D remains unclear. This CDR3 is built from 13 residues. Trimming took off 2 bases at V and 4 bases at J, with 7 bases between the two ends. CDR3 protein: CASSLLGADTQYF. The CDR3 DNA reads as TGTGCCAGCAGTTTACTAGGAGCAGATACGCAGTATTTT.

This clonotype was seen more than once but under ten times. The V gene is TRBV7-2, the J gene TRBJ1-4, with D unclear. This CDR3 has 14 residues. Germline lookup yields CDR1 SGHTA and CDR2 FQGNSA. V lost 0 bases, J lost 7 bases, and 9 bases lay in between. As DNA, the CDR3 is TGTGCCAGCAGCTTAGCATGGGTCGGTGAAAAACTGTTTTTT. Translated, it gives CASSLAWVGEKLFF. Full variable domain (rest looked up from reference TRBV7-2 and TRBJ1-4): GAGVSQSPSNKVTEKGKDVELRCDPISGHTALYWYRQSLGQGLEFLIYFQGNSAPDKSGLPSDRFSAERTGGSVSTLTIQRTQQEDSAVYLCASSLAWVGEKLFFGSGTQLSVL.

This clonotype was counted ten times or more. The rearrangement uses TRBV29-1 and TRBJ1-4; TRBD1 is a possible D gene (5 bases). The CDR3 contains 12 residues. The V gene lost 4 bases and the J gene lost 8 bases, with 11 bases spanning the gap. CDR1 is SQVTM, CDR2 ANQGSEA, per germline. CDR3 region: CSVAMTVEKLFF. CDR3 coding DNA: TGCAGCGTTGCTATGACAGTAGAAAAACTGTTTTTT.

This clonotype was seen ten or more times. CDR3 in amino acids: CATATLTHNEQFF. In DNA form, the CDR3 reads TGTGCCACCGCGACCCTTACCCACAATGAGCAGTTCTTC. The V and J genes are TRBV19 and TRBJ2-1, with unresolved D. V was clipped by 10 bases and J by 5 bases, with 15 bases between them. The V gene's germline CDR1 is LNHDA and CDR2 SQIVND (reference sequence). CDR3 length equals 13 residues. Based on the CDR3 plus reference TRBV19 and TRBJ2-1, the full variable domain is DGGITQSPKYLFRKEGQNVTLSCEQNLNHDAMYWYRQDPGQGLRLIYYSQIVNDFQKGDIAEGYSVSREKKESFPLTVTSAQKNPTAFYLCATATLTHNEQFFGPGTRLTVL.

This clonotype was observed many times. The chain carries TRBV5-1 and TRBJ2-5; 8 nucleotides agree with TRBD1. The CDR3 sequence is 13 residues long. J gave up 5 bases and V 4 bases, and 4 bases lay outside the gene matches. Germline values: CDR1 SGHRS, CDR2 YFSETQ. The CDR3 DNA follows: TGCGCCAGCAGCAGGGACAGGTTGGAGACCCAGTACTTC. Translating gives CASSRDRLETQYF.

This clonotype showed up many times. The rearrangement uses TRBV12-3 or TRBV12-4 and TRBJ2-4; D ambiguous. The CDR3 is 14 amino acids. V gave up 1 base and J gave up 0 bases, with 4 bases separating them. In nucleotides, the CDR3 is TGTGCCAGCAGTTTAGGGATAGCCAAAAACATTCAGTACTTC. This codes for CASSLGIAKNIQYF.

This clonotype has a count of ten or more. V is TRBV29-1 and J is TRBJ2-1, with D maybe TRBD2 (5 bases). The ends were cut back, 0 bases at V and 3 bases at J, with 15 bases in the middle. Germline loops: CDR1 SQVTM, CDR2 ANQGSEA. The CDR3 has 16 residues. Written as DNA, the CDR3 is TGCAGCGTTGAAGATCAGAAGCGGAGAAGCTACAATGAGCAGTTCTTC. Residues: CSVEDQKRRSYNEQFF.

Only a few counts were recorded for this clonotype. This sequence joins TRBV6-4 and TRBJ2-3; TRBD1 or TRBD2 may be the D gene (6 bases each). This CDR3 contains 16 residues. V gave up 2 bases and J gave up 1 base, with 13 bases separating them. CDR1 is MRHNA and CDR2 is SNTAGT in the germline V gene. CDR3 loop: CASSDDGGGGTDTQYF. The CDR3 DNA sequence: TGTGCCAGCAGTGACGACGGGGGCGGAGGCACAGATACGCAGTATTTT.

This clonotype was recorded a few times. The chain carries TRBV12-3 or TRBV12-4 and TRBJ1-3; 8 bases agree with TRBD1. V was pared by 2 bases and J by 0 bases, with 6 bases of the junction left unmatched. CDR3 length: 17 amino acids. CDR3 DNA: TGTGCCAGCAGTTTACGCCGGACAGGGAGCTCTGGAAACACCATATATTTT. Amino acids: CASSLRRTGSSGNTIYF.

The chain couples TRBV12-3 or TRBV12-4 to TRBJ1-3, with 8 bases fitting TRBD1. CDR3 length equals 14 residues. V was clipped by 7 bases and J by 2 bases; unmatched bases: 4. CDR3 loop: CASTDREAGNTIYF. The DNA of the CDR3 is TGTGCCAGCACGGACAGGGAGGCTGGAAACACCATATATTTT.

This clonotype was seen at least ten times. CDR3 region: CASSPGTLGNEQYF. DNA for the CDR3: TGTGCCAGCAGTCCAGGCACATTGGGTAACGAGCAGTACTTC. This sequence joins TRBV28 and TRBJ2-7; D is unclear. This CDR3 spans 14 amino acids. V gave up 5 bases and J gave up 5 bases, with 16 bases separating them. Per germline, CDR1 MDHEN and CDR2 SYDVKM.

The chain carries TRBV11-2 and TRBJ2-7; 8 positions agree with TRBD1. The CDR3 length is 15 residues. V shed 3 bases, J shed 3 bases, and the junction held 7 bases outside the gene matches. Germline V gene lookup returns CDR1 SGHAT and CDR2 FQNNGV. The CDR3 loop reads CASSLIDRGDYEQYF. CDR3 sequence (DNA): TGTGCCAGCAGCTTGATCGACAGGGGAGACTACGAGCAGTACTTC.

This rearrangement joins TRBV6-1 to TRBJ2-7; 8 nucleotides match TRBD1. Germline V gives CDR1 MNHNS, CDR2 SASEGT. The CDR3 consists of 14 residues. J was trimmed by 3 bases and V by 6 bases; bases with no gene match: 7. The CDR3 loop reads CASSKTGAGYEQYF. DNA of the CDR3: TGTGCCAGCAGCAAGACAGGGGCGGGCTACGAGCAGTACTTC.

This clonotype was counted at least ten times. The V call is TRBV29-1, the J call TRBJ2-7; D is possibly TRBD2 (6 bases). Germline V gene data show CDR1 as SQVTM and CDR2 as ANQGSEA. This CDR3 region has 14 residues. Trimming left V 7 bases short and J 0 bases short, with 16 bases between. This CDR3 reads CSALRDPSSYEQYF. In nucleotides, the CDR3 is TGCAGCGCCTTGCGGGACCCTAGCTCCTACGAGCAGTACTTC.

This clonotype occurred many times. The chain employs TRBV20-1 and TRBJ2-1; 7 bases are shared with TRBD2. The CDR3 extends over 13 amino acids. Germline values: CDR1 DFQATT, CDR2 SNEGSKA (reference sequence). In nucleotides, the CDR3 is TGCAGCTTGCTAGGCTGGGGGGGCAATGAGCAGTTCTTC. Amino acid sequence: CSLLGWGGNEQFF.

This clonotype was counted at least ten times. This chain connects TRBV7-9 to TRBJ2-7; 7 nucleotides agree with TRBD2. The CDR3 is 14 amino acids. The germline V gene has CDR1 SEHNR and CDR2 FQNEAQ (reference sequence). J gave up 4 bases and V 3 bases, and 6 bases lay outside the gene matches. DNA for the CDR3: TGTGCCAGCAGCTTTTCTAGCGGCCTATACGAGCAGTACTTC. This codes for CASSFSSGLYEQYF.